Below, 11 T cell receptor beta chains from the same sample are listed, as sequenced in a study of type 1 regulatory T cells. No antigen has been assigned to these receptors. One entry per CDR3 protein results from TCRdb running MiXCR on the reads. The sample records roughly 67,000 distinct CDR3 sequences, around 63% being singletons. Sequencing input: cultured T cells, either the whole culture or a sorted T cell fraction (not recorded which). Documented subset: Tr1-enriched cell product generated in vitro against host alloantigens. All receptors come from a human donor in good health.

This clonotype was counted ten times or more. The gene calls are TRBV4-1 and TRBJ1-1, with D perhaps matching TRBD1 (5 bases). V dropped 2 bases and J dropped 5 bases, with 12 bases sitting between them. Germline CDR1 reads MGHRA; CDR2 reads YSYEKL. CDR3 length equals 14 residues. CDR3 sequence reads: CASSQPPGTTEAFF. DNA of the CDR3: TGCGCCAGCAGCCAACCTCCAGGGACTACTGAAGCTTTCTTT.

Turning to this clonotype: This clone may be a read error of a much larger clone one base away. The CDR3 region is CASSLAPGFYGYTF. The CDR3 coding sequence is TGTGCCAGCAGCTTAGCTCCCGGTTTCTATGGCTACACCTTC. The V gene is TRBV7-2, the J gene TRBJ1-2; D is undetermined. Germline V gene data show CDR1 as SGHTA and CDR2 as FQGNSA. This CDR3 comprises 14 residues. The V end lost 0 bases, the J end lost 4 bases, and 9 bases lay between the germline ends. The complete variable domain, with remaining parts taken from reference TRBV7-2 and TRBJ1-2, reads GAGVSQSPSNKVTEKGKDVELRCDPISGHTALYWYRQSLGQGLEFLIYFQGNSAPDKSGLPSDRFSAERTGGSVSTLTIQRTQQEDSAVYLCASSLAPGFYGYTFGSGTRLTVV.

The CDR3 DNA reads as TGTGCCAGCAGCCCACAGGCCACGGAGACCCAGTACTTC. It specifies CASSPQATETQYF. This chain uses TRBV7-2 with TRBJ2-5, with D perhaps TRBD1 (5 bases). V lost 5 bases and J 5 bases, leaving 12 bases between the germline ends. The CDR3 has 13 amino acids. In germline, CDR1 is SGHTA, CDR2 FQGNSA.

J is TRBJ1-2 and V is TRBV12-3 or TRBV12-4, with 9 bases identical to TRBD1. This CDR3 has 14 residues. Trimming removed 5 bases from V and 4 bases from J; junction bases left unmatched: 5. CDR3 amino acids: CASSRTGVGYGYTF. The CDR3 nucleotides are TGTGCCAGCAGTAGGACAGGGGTTGGCTATGGCTACACCTTC.

This chain joins TRBV29-1 and TRBJ2-2; TRBD2 agrees at 10 bases. This CDR3 comprises 13 residues. V trimming: 8 bases; J trimming: 5 bases; junction bases outside the gene matches: 5. The germline CDR1 and CDR2 sequences are SQVTM and ANQGSEA. CDR3 in DNA: TGCAGCATTAGCGGGAGGCAAACCGGGGAGCTGTTTTTT. It specifies CSISGRQTGELFF.

The chain joins TRBV2 to TRBJ2-2, with D unclear. V shed 6 bases and J shed 0 bases, with 11 bases lying between them. CDR1 and CDR2 from the germline V gene are SNHLY and FYNNEI. This CDR3 has 15 residues. Here the CDR3 DNA reads TGTGCCAGCAGGATAGTGAGTTCGAACACCGGGGAGCTGTTTTTT. Its protein is CASRIVSSNTGELFF.

The genes are TRBV11-1 and TRBJ1-1; 7 nucleotides line up with TRBD1. Germline V gives CDR1 SGHAT, CDR2 FQDESV (reference sequence). Germline trimming cut 0 bases from V and 4 bases from J; bases unmatched to any gene: 5. This CDR3 region has 15 residues. CDR3 protein: CASSLALAGGTEAFF. The CDR3 DNA reads as TGTGCCAGCAGCTTAGCGCTGGCAGGGGGCACTGAAGCTTTCTTT.

The chain recombines TRBV12-3 or TRBV12-4 with TRBJ2-2; D is undetermined. Trimming left V 7 bases short and J 0 bases short, with 0 bases between. The CDR3 totals 11 residues. CDR3 residues: CASTNTGELFF. The CDR3 coding sequence is TGTGCCAGCACGAACACCGGGGAGCTGTTTTTT.

V and J are TRBV27 and TRBJ2-4, with TRBD1 matching over 9 bases. In germline, CDR1 is MNHEY, CDR2 SMNVEV (reference sequence). Trimming cost V 4 bases and J 8 bases; bases outside gene matches: 6. The CDR3 runs to 14 residues. The CDR3 loop reads CASSWTGAGDIQYF. The CDR3 coding sequence is TGTGCCAGCAGTTGGACAGGGGCGGGGGACATTCAGTACTTC.

The chain couples TRBV7-9 to TRBJ1-4; D uncertain. Germline lookup yields CDR1 SEHNR and CDR2 FQNEAQ (reference sequence). This CDR3 has 12 residues. V dropped 4 bases and J dropped 3 bases, with 3 bases sitting between them. The CDR3 loop reads CASSSPNEKLFF. CDR3 DNA sequence: TGTGCCAGCAGCTCCCCTAATGAAAAACTGTTTTTT.

V and J are TRBV12-3 or TRBV12-4 and TRBJ1-2, with a tentative D call TRBD1 (6 bases). The CDR3 has 14 amino acids. Trimming took off 6 bases at V and 6 bases at J, with 17 bases between the two ends. The CDR3 DNA sequence: TGTGCCAGCAGCCGGACGTTACAGGGAGATGGCTACACCTTC. It specifies CASSRTLQGDGYTF.